This T cell receptor (beta chain) appears in the sequencing data of a study of sequential checkpoint blockade in melanoma (dated by TCRdb to between 2018 and 2020). In terms of the full investigation: Using 1:1 randomization, the trial assigned patients either to first-line nivolumab followed by ipilimumab (arm A) or to ipilimumab followed by nivolumab (arm B). Both trial sequences were followed by maintenance nivolumab. General conclusions and limits of the study: Larger, independent patient cohorts are needed to validate the response-prediction model that combines TCR metrics and mutation burden.

The immunoSEQ Assay was used to immunosequence TCRbeta CDR3 regions from genomic DNA. Prior to high-throughput sequencing, genomic DNA was amplified by bias-controlled multiplex PCR. From the authors' description of their analysis: To quantify the absolute abundance of each unique TCRbeta CDR3 region, the sequences were collapsed and filtered. Clonality, defined as 1 minus Pielou's evenness, was calculated using only productive rearrangements. A previously published method was used to identify clones whose frequencies were significantly greater in on-treatment samples than in baseline samples. TCRdb provides this immuneACCESS table in a form limited to in-frame rearrangements. Some clones are lacking; in checked studies, under half of them reflect an unresolved V gene, and why the rest are absent is not known. The V and J calls and clone size are taken from that table; D and trimming were inferred from the DNA. In this sample the table shows fewer than 14,000 clones, 65% to 70% of which occur a single time. About 28% of the sample is held by the ten biggest clonotypes.

The CDR3 covers 21 residues, taking in both the cysteine and the phenylalanine. Only the CDR3 DNA is retained, 63 bases long and in frame from the first base. The germline ends are 24 bases apart after V is trimmed by 0 bases and J by 1 base. Sequences SGHTA (CDR1) and FQGNSA (CDR2) are obtained from the germline V gene. Regarding this clone: No antigen is known for it. No base qualities exist here, and no much larger clone lies one base off it.

According to the study, the label for this sample's treatment or condition signals: randomized to nivolumab then ipilimumab (arm A) or the reverse (arm B). None of the patients in the trial had previously been given DNA-damaging chemotherapy. A FACS Aria II flow cytometer was used to sort live CD3+CD8+ cells that were negative for CD19 and CD56 from thawed PBMCs. Samples were obtained from patients with melanoma enrolled in CheckMate 064, a randomized, open-label phase II trial of sequential checkpoint blockade. Peripheral blood mononuclear cells were collected by leukapheresis, purified with Ficoll-Paque, and frozen in human serum with 10% DMSO. Right after sorting, the blood CD3+CD8+ cells were verified to be >98% pure, and DNA extraction followed.

The sample consisted of CD8+ T cells sorted from blood (inferred from file names), taken from a patient given nivolumab and ipilimumab in sequence. The receptor was derived from a human donor with melanoma. The chain couples TRBV7-2 to TRBJ2-2, and possibly TRBD2, on 6 matching bases. The CDR3 protein: CASSLASGWEAGVVNTGELFF. DNA sequence: TGTGCCAGCAGCTTAGCCTCGGGGTGGGAGGCCGGGGTGGTGAACACCGGGGAGCTGTTTTTT.